A selection of T cell receptor beta chains follows, all from one sample in a study of blood T cell repertoires in COVID-19. Sequenced by immunoSEQ multiplex PCR; TCRdb stores in-frame clones only, minus some. This table holds 200,000 to 300,000 clones, roughly 81% found once. Sample: peripheral blood. Receptor source: a man in his fifties with acute or convalescent COVID-19. Each CDR3 is given with its conserved first and last residue. A D gene is named only where the DNA matches it firmly. Clone size appears in some rows only: once, few, many, or a class for an expanded clone.

J	V	size	D	DNA	CDR3
TRBJ1-5	TRBV18	NA	NA	TGTGCCAGCTCGACGGGACTCAGTAGCAATCAGCCCCAGCATTTT	CASSTGLSSNQPQHF
TRBJ2-1	TRBV27	NA	TRBD2	TGTGCCAGCAGTTTGCGGGAGGGTATGAATGAGCAGTTCTTC	CASSLREGMNEQFF
TRBJ2-7	TRBV9	few	TRBD2	TGTGCCAGCAGCGTGTCGGGACTAGCTAACGAGCAGTACTTC	CASSVSGLANEQYF
TRBJ1-5	TRBV12-5	NA	NA	TGTGCTAGTGGTTCCACCCTGGGGGGTGACGATCAGCCCCAGCATTTT	CASGSTLGGDDQPQHF
TRBJ1-1	TRBV6-5	NA	NA	TGTGCCAGCAGGCTGAACAGGATCCCGAACACTGAAGCTTTCTTT	CASRLNRIPNTEAFF
TRBJ2-3	TRBV6-4	NA	TRBD2	TGTGCCAGCAGTGACTTAGCGGGAGGGTTGGATACGCAGTATTTT	CASSDLAGGLDTQYF
TRBJ2-1	TRBV7-3	NA	TRBD2	TGTGCCAGCAGCCCCGGGACTAGCGGGCCCATTGGCTACAATGAGCAGTTCTTC	CASSPGTSGPIGYNEQFF
TRBJ1-6	TRBV10-2	few	NA	TGCGCCAGCAGTGAGTCCGGACAAAATTCACCCCTCCACTTT	CASSESGQNSPLHF
TRBJ1-3	TRBV21-1	NA	NA	TGTGCCAGCAGCACCCCGGGACAGGGTACTGGAAACACCATATATTTT	CASSTPGQGTGNTIYF
TRBJ2-4	TRBV4-1	NA	TRBD1	TGCGCCAGCAGCCTAACCTCGGACAGGGGGAAGAACATTCAGTACTTC	CASSLTSDRGKNIQYF
TRBJ2-7	TRBV9	NA	TRBD1	TGTGCCAGCAGCTCGGGGACAGGGGGGACCTACGAGCAGTACTTC	CASSSGTGGTYEQYF
TRBJ1-1	TRBV30	NA	NA	TGTGCCTGGAGTGTTAATGAAGCTTTCTTT	CAWSVNEAFF
TRBJ1-5	TRBV19	NA	NA	TGTGCCAGTAGTATGCCGACAGGTCTAGGGCGCAATCAGCCCCAGCATTTT	CASSMPTGLGRNQPQHF
TRBJ2-1	TRBV18	few	TRBD1	TGTGCCAGCTCACCGACCGGGACAGGGGGGTCCCAGGAGCAGTTCTTC	CASSPTGTGGSQEQFF
TRBJ2-3	TRBV2	NA	NA	TGTGCCAGCGCGCCCTCAGGGGCCAACACAGATACGCAGTATTTT	CASAPSGANTDTQYF
TRBJ1-1	TRBV4-1	NA	NA	TGCGCCAGCAGCCAACCGTCGACAGTCGGTGACACTGAAGCTTTCTTT	CASSQPSTVGDTEAFF
TRBJ1-2	TRBV7-9	NA	TRBD1	TGTGCCAGCAGCCGCGGGACAGACTATGGCTACACCTTC	CASSRGTDYGYTF
TRBJ2-2	TRBV14	NA	TRBD2	TGTGCCAGCAGCCGTTTACTAGCGGGAGACACCGGGGAGCTGTTTTTT	CASSRLLAGDTGELFF
TRBJ1-5	TRBV7-9	NA	TRBD1	TGTGCCAGCAGCTTAGGTACGATAACAGGGGGCGATCAGCCCCAGCATTTT	CASSLGTITGGDQPQHF
TRBJ1-1	TRBV9	NA	NA	TGTGCCAGCAGCGTTACGGTCGACACTGAAGCTTTCTTT	CASSVTVDTEAFF
TRBJ1-4	TRBV29-1	NA	TRBD1	TGCAGCGTTGGCTACAGGGGCGTCAATACTAATGAAAAACTGTTTTTT	CSVGYRGVNTNEKLFF
TRBJ1-1	TRBV12-5	NA	NA	TGTGCTAGTAAGGAACAGACAAACACTGAAGCTTTCTTT	CASKEQTNTEAFF
TRBJ1-1	TRBV5-1	NA	TRBD1	TGCGCCAGCAGCTTGAGTCGGACAGGGGTCACTGAAGCTTTCTTT	CASSLSRTGVTEAFF
TRBJ1-5	TRBV30	NA	TRBD1	TGTGCCTGGAGCGCAAGGGACAGGGACAATCAGCCCCAGCATTTT	CAWSARDRDNQPQHF
TRBJ2-7	TRBV19	NA	NA	TGTGCCAGTAGTATACGTGAACGGGACTACGAGCAGTACTTC	CASSIRERDYEQYF
TRBJ2-7	TRBV27	NA	TRBD2	TGTGCCAGCAGTAACAGGGGAGCGGGAGGCACCGAGCAGTACTTC	CASSNRGAGGTEQYF
TRBJ2-7	TRBV2	NA	TRBD1	TGTGCCAGCAGCCGGGACAGGGGGCCCTACGAGCAGTACTTC	CASSRDRGPYEQYF
TRBJ1-6	TRBV9	once	NA	TGTGCCAGCAGCCGAACGGCAGGAGAGGGCTGGAAGCGATATTCACCCCTCCACTTT	CASSRTAGEGWKRYSPLHF
TRBJ1-2	TRBV28	NA	TRBD1	TGTGCCAGCAGTAAAGCCCGGACAGGGGGCGATCGCTATGGCTACACCTTC	CASSKARTGGDRYGYTF
TRBJ2-6	TRBV23-1	NA	TRBD1	TGCGCCAGCAGTCATGGACAGGCCAGTCCCTCTGGGGCCAACGTCCTGACTTTC	CASSHGQASPSGANVLTF
TRBJ2-2	TRBV6-6	NA	NA	TGTGCCAGCAGTTACAGAGCGCAGGGTACCGGGGAGCTGTTTTTT	CASSYRAQGTGELFF
TRBJ1-1	TRBV2	NA	NA	TGTGCCAGCAGTGGGGGGCCTTGGACTGAAGCTTTCTTT	CASSGGPWTEAFF
TRBJ2-1	TRBV10-1	NA	TRBD2	TGCGCCAGCAGCTATTATACTGGGACTAGCGGGAGGGCCTACAATGAGCAGTTCTTC	CASSYYTGTSGRAYNEQFF
TRBJ2-2	TRBV27	NA	TRBD1	TGTGCCAGCAAAACTGAACGCCCACAGGGGTCCGGGGAGCTGTTTTTT	CASKTERPQGSGELFF
TRBJ1-1	TRBV3-1/TRBV3-2	NA	TRBD1	TGTGCCAGCAGCCATACCGGGACAGGGGGTTCTCACACTGAAGCTTTCTTT	CASSHTGTGGSHTEAFF
TRBJ2-1	TRBV3-1/TRBV3-2	NA	TRBD2	TGTGCCAGCAGCCAAGGGACTAGCGGGCCAAATGAGCAGTTCTTC	CASSQGTSGPNEQFF
TRBJ2-1	TRBV30	NA	TRBD2	TGTGCCTGGGGGGCGGGAGGGCCTGGCAATGAGCAGTTCTTC	CAWGAGGPGNEQFF
TRBJ2-7	TRBV6-1	NA	NA	TGTGCCAGCAGTGAAGCCCCTAACTACGAGCAGTACTTC	CASSEAPNYEQYF
TRBJ1-1	TRBV12-3/TRBV12-4	NA	NA	TGTGCCAGCAATTCAGGGTTGGGCACTGAAGCTTTCTTT	CASNSGLGTEAFF
TRBJ1-5	TRBV2	NA	TRBD1	TGTGCCAGCAACCAGGACAGGGTAACTAATCAGCCCCAGCATTTT	CASNQDRVTNQPQHF
TRBJ2-7	TRBV5-1	NA	TRBD2	TGCGCCAGCAGTCTGTCTAGCGGGGGGTACGAGCAGTACTTC	CASSLSSGGYEQYF
TRBJ2-7	TRBV4-1	NA	NA	TGCGCCAGCAGCCAAGCGGGAAGCTACGAGCAGTACTTC	CASSQAGSYEQYF
TRBJ2-7	TRBV3-1/TRBV3-2	NA	TRBD2	TGTGCCAGCAGCTTACGGACTAGCGGGAGAGAGTACGAGCAGTACTTC	CASSLRTSGREYEQYF
TRBJ1-5	TRBV30	once	NA	TGTGCCTGGGGTTGGAGTAGCAATCAGCCCCAGCATTTT	CAWGWSSNQPQHF
TRBJ1-1	TRBV10-2	NA	TRBD1	TGCGCCAGCAGTTCCGACAGGGGGACCACTGAAGCTTTCTTT	CASSSDRGTTEAFF
TRBJ1-2	TRBV6-5	NA	TRBD1	TGTGCCAGCGTCAGACAGGGAGGTGACTATGGCTACACCTTC	CASVRQGGDYGYTF
TRBJ1-2	TRBV7-9	NA	TRBD1	TGTGCCAGCAGCTACGACCCGACAGGGTACGGCTACACCTTC	CASSYDPTGYGYTF
TRBJ2-1	TRBV29-1	NA	TRBD2	TGCAGCGTTGACGGGGGGGTCAATGAGCAGTTCTTC	CSVDGGVNEQFF
TRBJ1-5	TRBV6-5	NA	NA	TGTGCCAGCAAATCACAGGAGAATCAGCCCCAGCATTTT	CASKSQENQPQHF
TRBJ1-6	TRBV30	NA	NA	TGTGCCTGGAGTGTAACAGGGCGGTCACCCCTCCACTTT	CAWSVTGRSPLHF
TRBJ2-3	TRBV21-1	NA	NA	TGTGCCAGCAGCAAAGTCTTTACAGGGCCAGCGGGACCCACAGATACGCAGTATTTT	CASSKVFTGPAGPTDTQYF
TRBJ1-1	TRBV29-1	few	NA	TGCAGCGTTGAAGCCTGGGGTTCGGGGGGAGCTGAAGCTTTCTTT	CSVEAWGSGGAEAFF
TRBJ1-1	TRBV15	once	TRBD1	TGTGCCACCAGCAGAGGTGTACAGGGGACTGAAGCTTTCTTT	CATSRGVQGTEAFF
TRBJ2-7	TRBV6-6	NA	TRBD1	TGTGCCAGCAGTTCCCCGACAGGGGGCCTCTACGAGCAGTACTTC	CASSSPTGGLYEQYF
TRBJ2-2	TRBV19	NA	NA	TGTGCCAGTGAGGGCCGGATGAACACCGGGGAGCTGTTTTTT	CASEGRMNTGELFF
TRBJ2-7	TRBV20-1	NA	NA	TGCAGTGCTACAGGGCGCAACGAGCAGTACTTC	CSATGRNEQYF
TRBJ1-2	TRBV9	NA	NA	TGTGCCAGCTCTGGGGACGCGGTCAGGGGTGGCTACACCTTC	CASSGDAVRGGYTF
TRBJ2-4	TRBV19	NA	NA	TGTGCCAGTAGCGGTGGGCTAGCCAAAAACATTCAGTACTTC	CASSGGLAKNIQYF